The clone carrying this TCR beta chain was picked up a small number of times. No antigen is known for it. Following culture for approximately ten days, CD4+ T cells were isolated. A positive SARS-CoV-2 PCR test fell between March and December 2020. The data stem from a study of vaccination effects on CD4 cells after COVID-19. Study context: Sampling of a couple of convalescent patients took place 16 days and one week prior to vaccination.

Produced via immunoSEQ multiplex PCR; TCRdb's table is partial and in-frame only. In the table there are roughly 68,000 clones, more than 60% of which are singletons. The CDR3 sequence is 17 residues long. V shed 0 bases and J 3 bases; nucleotides not matched to a gene: 4. Per the germline V gene, CDR1 is LGHDT and CDR2 is YNNKEL (reference sequence). The TCR comes from a human donor who had a prior SARS-CoV-2 infection. The rearrangement uses TRBV3-1 (or the pseudogene TRBV3-2) and TRBJ2-1; TRBD2 aligns across 11 bases. This material consisted of CD4+ T cells from PBMCs cultured without peptide, taken before COVID-19 vaccination. CDR3 region: CASSQEGLAGGYNEQFF. The CDR3, as DNA: TGTGCCAGCAGCCAAGAAGGGCTAGCGGGGGGCTACAATGAGCAGTTCTTC.